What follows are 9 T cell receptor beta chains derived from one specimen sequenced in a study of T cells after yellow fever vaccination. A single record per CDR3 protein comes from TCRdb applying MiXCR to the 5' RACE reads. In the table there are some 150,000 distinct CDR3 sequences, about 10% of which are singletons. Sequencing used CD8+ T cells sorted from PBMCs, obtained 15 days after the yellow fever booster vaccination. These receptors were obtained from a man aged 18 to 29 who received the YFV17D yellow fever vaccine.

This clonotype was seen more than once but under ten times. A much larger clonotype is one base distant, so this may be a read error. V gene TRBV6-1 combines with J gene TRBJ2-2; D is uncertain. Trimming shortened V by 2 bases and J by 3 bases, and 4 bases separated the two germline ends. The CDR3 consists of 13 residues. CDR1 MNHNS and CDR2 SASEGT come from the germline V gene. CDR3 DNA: TGTGCCAGCAGTGAATCGGACACCGGGGAGCTGTTTTTT. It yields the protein CASSESDTGELFF.

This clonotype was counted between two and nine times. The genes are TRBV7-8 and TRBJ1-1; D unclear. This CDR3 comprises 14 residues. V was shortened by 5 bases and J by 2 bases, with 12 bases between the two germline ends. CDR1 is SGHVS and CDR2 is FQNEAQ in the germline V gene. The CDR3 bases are TGTGCCAGCAGCGCCTGGACGGACAACACTGAAGCTTTCTTT. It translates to CASSAWTDNTEAFF.

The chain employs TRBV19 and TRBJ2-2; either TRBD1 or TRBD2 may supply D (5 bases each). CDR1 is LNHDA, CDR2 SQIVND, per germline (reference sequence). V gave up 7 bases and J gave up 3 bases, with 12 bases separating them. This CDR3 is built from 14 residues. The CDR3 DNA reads TGTGCCAGTATGGCCGGGACGGACACCGGGGAGCTGTTTTTT. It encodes CASMAGTDTGELFF.

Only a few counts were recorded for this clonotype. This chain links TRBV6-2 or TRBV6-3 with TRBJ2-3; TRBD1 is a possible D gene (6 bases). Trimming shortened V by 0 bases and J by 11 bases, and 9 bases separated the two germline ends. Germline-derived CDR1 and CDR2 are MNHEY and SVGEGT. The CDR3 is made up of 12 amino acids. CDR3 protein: CASSYSGHKQYF. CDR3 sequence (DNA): TGTGCCAGCAGTTACTCGGGACATAAGCAGTATTTT.

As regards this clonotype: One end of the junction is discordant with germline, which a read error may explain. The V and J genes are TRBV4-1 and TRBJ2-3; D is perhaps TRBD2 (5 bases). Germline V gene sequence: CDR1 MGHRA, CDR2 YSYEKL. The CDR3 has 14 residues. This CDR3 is CASSSALSRDPHLF. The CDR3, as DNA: TGCGCCAGCAGCTCAGCTCTCTCCCGGGATCCTCACCTCTTT.

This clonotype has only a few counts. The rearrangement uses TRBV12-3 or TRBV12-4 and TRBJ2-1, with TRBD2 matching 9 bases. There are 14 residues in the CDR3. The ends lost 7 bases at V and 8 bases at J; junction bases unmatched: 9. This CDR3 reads CASKGASGVDEQFF. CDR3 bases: TGTGCCAGCAAGGGGGCTAGCGGGGTGGATGAGCAGTTCTTC.

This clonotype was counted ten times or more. CDR3: CARLGGMAFF. As DNA, the CDR3 is TGCGCCAGACTCGGGGGGATGGCTTTCTTT. This chain links TRBV23-1 with TRBJ1-1; D might be TRBD1 (5 bases). TRBV23-1 is an ORF; its function is uncertain. This CDR3 spans 10 amino acids. V dropped 9 bases and J dropped 11 bases, with 13 bases sitting between them.

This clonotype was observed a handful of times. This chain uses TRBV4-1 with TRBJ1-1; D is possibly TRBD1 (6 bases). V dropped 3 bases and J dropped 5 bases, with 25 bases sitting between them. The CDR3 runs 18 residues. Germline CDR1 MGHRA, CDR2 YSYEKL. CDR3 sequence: CASSQRPFGGGERTEAFF. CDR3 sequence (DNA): TGCGCCAGCAGCCAGCGCCCATTCGGGGGCGGAGAAAGGACTGAAGCTTTCTTT.

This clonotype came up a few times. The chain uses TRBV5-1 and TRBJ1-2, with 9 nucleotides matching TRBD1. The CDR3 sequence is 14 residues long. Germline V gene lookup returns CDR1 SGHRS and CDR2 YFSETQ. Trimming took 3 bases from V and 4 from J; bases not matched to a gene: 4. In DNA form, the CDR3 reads TGCGCCAGCAGCTGGACAGGGGCCCTCTATGGCTACACCTTC. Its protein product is CASSWTGALYGYTF. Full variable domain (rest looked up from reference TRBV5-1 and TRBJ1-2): KAGVTQTPRYLIKTRGQQVTLSCSPISGHRSVSWYQQTPGQGLQFLFEYFSETQRNKGNFPGRFSGRQFSNSRSEMNVSTLELGDSALYLCASSWTGALYGYTFGSGTRLTVV.